What follows describes a single T cell receptor (beta chain). These data originate in a study of T cell clones after liver transplantation. Method: immunoSEQ multiplex PCR; TCRdb's copy keeps in-frame clones and lacks some. This sample has nearly 15,000 clones, with approximately 81% found just once. V dropped 0 bases and J dropped 1 base, with 9 bases sitting between them. Germline lookup yields CDR1 SGDLS and CDR2 YYNGEE. This CDR3 region has 15 residues. The material sequenced was CD8+ T cells from blood, taken roughly 50 months after liver transplant. The receptor was isolated from a human patient who received a liver transplant. Some T cells may be graft donor cells. The gene calls are TRBV9 and TRBJ2-3; maybe TRBD2 (6 bases). The CDR3 region is CASSVDGRGTDTQYF. Here the CDR3 DNA reads TGTGCCAGCAGCGTAGACGGGAGAGGCACAGATACGCAGTATTTT. The whole variable domain, remainder taken from reference TRBV9 and TRBJ2-3, is DSGVTQTPKHLITATGQRVTLRCSPRSGDLSVYWYQQSLDQGLQFLIQYYNGEERAKGNILERFSAQQFPDLHSELNLSSLELGDSALYFCASSVDGRGTDTQYFGPGTRLTVL.